This T cell receptor beta chain was sequenced for a study of blood T cell repertoires in COVID-19. Losses at the gene ends were 7 bases for V and 3 bases for J; bases not matched to a gene: 2. Germline V gene sequence: CDR1 SEHNR, CDR2 FQNEAQ (reference sequence). The CDR3 has 13 amino acids. Repertoires were generated with immunoSEQ multiplex PCR, while TCRdb's copy carries only in-frame clones and drops some. Of roughly 360,000 clones in the sample, more than 75% were seen once. Assignments of participants to cohorts depended upon their own reported clinical history. Two negative PCRs, clearance, or symptom resolution were required of recovered Cohort 3 donors.

This clonotype originated in a man in his thirties or forties who had recovered from COVID-19. The chain uses TRBV7-9 and TRBJ1-2; TRBD1 matches 10 bases. Sequenced input: PBMCs or T cells enriched from blood (not recorded which). This chain's CDR3 is CASKTGGDYGYTF. The CDR3 coding sequence is TGTGCCAGCAAGACAGGGGGCGACTATGGCTACACCTTC.